This TCR beta chain originates from a study of blood T cell repertoires in COVID-19. Turning to the study itself: The United States, Italy and Spain were the sources of the acute and convalescent COVID-19 samples.

Repertoires were generated with immunoSEQ multiplex PCR, while TCRdb's copy carries only in-frame clones and drops some. The profile shows fewer than 200,000 clones, more than 75% of them singletons. CDR3 length equals 11 residues. V shed 9 bases and J shed 11 bases, with 15 bases lying between them. The germline CDR1 and CDR2 sequences are MNHEY and SVGAGI. This clonotype originated in a man between 35 and 55 years old with active or convalescent COVID-19. Sequencing was carried out using peripheral blood. V and J are TRBV6-5 and TRBJ2-3, with a weak D call TRBD1 (7 bases). The CDR3 DNA reads TGTGCCAGTTCATTCCAGGGGGGGCAGTATTTT. Translation: CASSFQGGQYF.